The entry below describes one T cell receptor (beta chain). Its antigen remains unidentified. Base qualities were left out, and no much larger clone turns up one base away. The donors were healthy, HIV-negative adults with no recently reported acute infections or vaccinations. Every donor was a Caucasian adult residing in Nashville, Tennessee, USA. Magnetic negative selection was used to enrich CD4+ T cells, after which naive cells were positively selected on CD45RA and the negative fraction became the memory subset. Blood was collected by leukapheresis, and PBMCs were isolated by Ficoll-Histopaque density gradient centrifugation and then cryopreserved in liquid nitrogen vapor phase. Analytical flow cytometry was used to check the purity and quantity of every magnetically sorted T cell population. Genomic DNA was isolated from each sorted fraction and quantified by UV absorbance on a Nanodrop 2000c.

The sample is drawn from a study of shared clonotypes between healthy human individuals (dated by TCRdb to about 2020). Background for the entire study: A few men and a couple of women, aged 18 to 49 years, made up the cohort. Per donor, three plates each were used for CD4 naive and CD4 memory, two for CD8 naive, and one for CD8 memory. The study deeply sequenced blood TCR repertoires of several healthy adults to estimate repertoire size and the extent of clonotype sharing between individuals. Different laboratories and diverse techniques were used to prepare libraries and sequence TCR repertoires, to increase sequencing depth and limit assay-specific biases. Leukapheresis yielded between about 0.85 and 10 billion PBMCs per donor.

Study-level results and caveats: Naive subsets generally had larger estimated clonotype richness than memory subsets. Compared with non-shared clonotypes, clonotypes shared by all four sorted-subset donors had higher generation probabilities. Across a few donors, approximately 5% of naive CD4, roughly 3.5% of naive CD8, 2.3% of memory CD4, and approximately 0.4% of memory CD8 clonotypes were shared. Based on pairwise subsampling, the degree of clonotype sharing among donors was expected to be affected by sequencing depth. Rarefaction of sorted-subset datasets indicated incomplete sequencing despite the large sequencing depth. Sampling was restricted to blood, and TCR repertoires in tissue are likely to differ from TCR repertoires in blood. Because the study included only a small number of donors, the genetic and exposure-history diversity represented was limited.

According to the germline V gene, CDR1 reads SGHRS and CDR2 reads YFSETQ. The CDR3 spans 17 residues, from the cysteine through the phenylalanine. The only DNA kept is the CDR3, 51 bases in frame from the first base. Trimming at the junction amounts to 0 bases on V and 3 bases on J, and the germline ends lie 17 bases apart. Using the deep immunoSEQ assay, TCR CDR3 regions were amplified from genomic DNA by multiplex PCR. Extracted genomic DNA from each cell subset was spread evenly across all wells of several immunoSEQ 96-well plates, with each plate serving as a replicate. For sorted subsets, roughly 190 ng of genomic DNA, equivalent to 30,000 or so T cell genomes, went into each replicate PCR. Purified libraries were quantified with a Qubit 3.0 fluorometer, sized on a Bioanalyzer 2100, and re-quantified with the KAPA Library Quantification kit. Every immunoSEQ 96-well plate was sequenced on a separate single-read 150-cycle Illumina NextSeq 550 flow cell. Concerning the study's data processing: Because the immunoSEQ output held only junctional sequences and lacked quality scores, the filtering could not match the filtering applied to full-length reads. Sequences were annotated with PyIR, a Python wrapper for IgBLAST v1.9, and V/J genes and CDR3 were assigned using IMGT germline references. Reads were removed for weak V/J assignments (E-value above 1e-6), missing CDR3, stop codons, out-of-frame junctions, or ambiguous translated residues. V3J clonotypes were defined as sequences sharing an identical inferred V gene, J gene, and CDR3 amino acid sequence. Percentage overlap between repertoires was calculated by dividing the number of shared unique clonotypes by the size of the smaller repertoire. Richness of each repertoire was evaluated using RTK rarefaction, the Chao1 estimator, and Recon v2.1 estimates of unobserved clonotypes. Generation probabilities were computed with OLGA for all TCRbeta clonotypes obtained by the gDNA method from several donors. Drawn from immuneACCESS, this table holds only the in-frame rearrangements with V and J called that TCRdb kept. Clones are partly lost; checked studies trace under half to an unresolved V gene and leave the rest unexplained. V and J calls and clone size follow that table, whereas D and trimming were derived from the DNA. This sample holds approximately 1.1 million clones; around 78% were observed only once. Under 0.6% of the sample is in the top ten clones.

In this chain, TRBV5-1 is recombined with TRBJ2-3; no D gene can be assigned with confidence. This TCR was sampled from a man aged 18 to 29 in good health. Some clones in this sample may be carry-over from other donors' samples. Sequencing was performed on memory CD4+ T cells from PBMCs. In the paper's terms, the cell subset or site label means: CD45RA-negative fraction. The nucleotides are TGCGCCAGCAGCTTGGTAAGGGCTTCCGGGCTAACAGATACGCAGTATTTT. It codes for CASSLVRASGLTDTQYF.